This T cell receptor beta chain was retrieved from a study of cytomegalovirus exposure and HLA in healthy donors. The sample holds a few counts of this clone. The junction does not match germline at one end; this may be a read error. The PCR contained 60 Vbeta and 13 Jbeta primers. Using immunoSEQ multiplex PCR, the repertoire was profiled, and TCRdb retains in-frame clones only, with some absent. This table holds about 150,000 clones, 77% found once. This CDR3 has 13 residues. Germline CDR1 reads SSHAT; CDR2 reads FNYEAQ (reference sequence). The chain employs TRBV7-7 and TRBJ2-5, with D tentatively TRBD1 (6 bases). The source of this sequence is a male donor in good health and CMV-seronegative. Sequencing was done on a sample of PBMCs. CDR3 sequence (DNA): TGTGCTAGCAGCTTAGACTCCCCAGGGGCCCAGTACTTC. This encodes CASSLDSPGAQYF. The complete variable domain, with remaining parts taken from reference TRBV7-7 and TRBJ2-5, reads GAGVSQSPRYKVTKRGQDVTLRCDPISSHATLYWYQQALGQGPEFLTYFNYEAQPDKSGLPSDRFSAERPEGSISTLTIQRTEQRDSAMYRCASSLDSPGAQYFGPGTRLLVL.